The present entry profiles one T cell receptor beta chain with its context. The data belong to a study of CD8 T cells in Susac syndrome. The CDR3 loop spans 15 amino acids. Germline V lookup: CDR1 SGHVS, CDR2 FNYEAQ. Trimming at V came to 1 base and at J to 2 bases, leaving 5 bases not matched to a gene. An input of about 0.45 to 1 ug of RNA was subjected to reverse transcription using random hexamers. TCRdb reprocessed the immunoSEQ multiplex PCR reads via MiXCR and lists one record per CDR3 protein. The table includes 95,000 to 150,000 distinct CDR3 sequences, around 94% detected once. This clonotype was obtained from a human donor with Susac syndrome. The rearrangement links TRBV7-6 to TRBJ2-7; 7 nucleotides agree with TRBD1. The sample was CD8+ T cells from PBMCs. The CDR3 reads CASSLGAGTAYEQYF. Written as DNA, the CDR3 is TGTGCCAGCAGCTTAGGTGCCGGGACAGCCTACGAGCAGTACTTC.